One and the same sample provided the 20 T cell receptor beta chains below, sequenced in a study of CD8+ T cells in alopecia areata. Treatment: oral pan-JAK inhibitor, 5-10 mg twice daily. Once RNA had been extracted, it was reverse transcribed into cDNA to act as the sequencing template. Sequencing used immunoSEQ multiplex PCR; TCRdb keeps in-frame clones, though not all of them. The profile shows more than 200,000 clones, 66% of them singletons. Material: CD4+ T cells sorted from blood, obtained at approximately week 44, from a patient treated with tofacitinib. These receptors were taken from a human donor with alopecia areata.

The CDR3 is CASSGSGTTYEQYF. CDR3 DNA: TGTGCCAGCAGTGGCTCGGGCACCACCTACGAGCAGTACTTC. V and J are TRBV2 and TRBJ2-7; D is ambiguous. Trimming pared 4 bases from V and 2 bases from J, leaving 12 bases between. The CDR3 contains 14 residues. Germline V CDR1 and CDR2: SNHLY, FYNNEI.

This clone showed up just a few times. V usage is TRBV27 and J usage is TRBJ1-5, with D hard to call. This CDR3 is built from 14 residues. V lost 0 bases to trimming and J lost 9 bases, with 12 bases between them. Germline loops: CDR1 MNHEY, CDR2 SMNVEV (reference sequence). The CDR3 loop reads CASSLSPSRWPQHF. CDR3 DNA sequence: TGTGCCAGCAGTTTATCGCCCTCCCGGTGGCCCCAGCATTTT.

The chain has TRBV29-1 and TRBJ2-7; 8 nucleotides align to TRBD1. Germline V CDR1 and CDR2: SQVTM, ANQGSEA. The J segment lost 3 bases and the V segment lost 7 bases, leaving 5 bases of the junction unmatched. This CDR3 region has 12 residues. The CDR3 protein is CSARQGIYEQYF. The CDR3 DNA sequence: TGCAGCGCCAGACAGGGGATCTACGAGCAGTACTTC.

The rearrangement uses TRBV7-2 and TRBJ2-1; D uncertain. The CDR3 has 16 residues. Looked up from germline, CDR1 is SGHTA and CDR2 is FQGNSA. The V end lost 6 bases, the J end lost 2 bases, and 17 bases lay between the germline ends. The CDR3 DNA reads as TGTGCCAGCAGGGTGGAAACCGAACCTCCCTACAATGAGCAGTTCTTC. It encodes CASRVETEPPYNEQFF.

The J gene is TRBJ2-1, the V gene TRBV29-1; D is undetermined. V lost 4 bases and J 5 bases, leaving 6 bases between the germline ends. The CDR3 is 11 amino acids. Germline V gene sequence: CDR1 SQVTM, CDR2 ANQGSEA. Written as DNA, the CDR3 is TGCAGCGTTGGACGTAACAATGAGCAGTTCTTC. Protein product: CSVGRNNEQFF.

The chain carries TRBV7-2 and TRBJ2-1; no clear D. Trimming removed 3 bases at V and 5 bases at J, with 8 bases between. The CDR3 is 13 residues long. The V gene's germline CDR1 is SGHTA and CDR2 FQGNSA. CDR3 DNA: TGTGCCAGCAGCTTGGACGGAAACAATGAGCAGTTCTTC. Translation: CASSLDGNNEQFF.

The chain has TRBV18 and TRBJ1-2; possible D gene TRBD1, 5 bases. CDR3 length equals 13 residues. The germline V and J ends were trimmed by 1 base and 2 bases, with 5 bases remaining between them. Germline V lookup: CDR1 KGHSH, CDR2 LQKENI. In DNA form, the CDR3 reads TGTGCCAGCTCACCACAGGGGAACTATGGCTACACCTTC. Translated, it gives CASSPQGNYGYTF. The full variable domain, completed using reference TRBV18 and TRBJ1-2, is NAGVMQNPRHLVRRRGQEARLRCSPMKGHSHVYWYRQLPEEGLKFMVYLQKENIIDESGMPKERFSAEFPKEGPSILRIQQVVRGDSAAYFCASSPQGNYGYTFGSGTRLTVV.

The chain combines TRBV7-2 with TRBJ1-6; D remains ambiguous. The CDR3 totals 15 residues. Germline V gene data show CDR1 as SGHTA and CDR2 as FQGNSA. The V and J ends lost 5 bases and 7 bases respectively, with 15 bases between them. The CDR3 DNA reads as TGTGCCAGCAGCGCCCGGGCCCCACGGAATTCACCCCTCCACTTT. Translation: CASSARAPRNSPLHF.

The gene calls are TRBV5-1 and TRBJ2-7, with D perhaps TRBD2 (6 bases). There are 14 residues in the CDR3. V lost 2 bases to trimming and J lost 4 bases, with 13 bases between them. Germline CDR1 SGHRS, CDR2 YFSETQ. CDR3 sequence: CASSFGSRGYEQYF. The DNA of the CDR3 is TGCGCCAGCAGCTTTGGCTCCCGGGGGTACGAGCAGTACTTC.

This clone was observed a single time. Mismatch with germline at one junction end may stem from a read error. J is TRBJ2-7 and V is TRBV5-1; 9 bases match TRBD1. This CDR3 contains 13 residues. Germline assignment: CDR1 SGHRS and CDR2 YFSETQ. The CDR3 reads CASSTGGSNEQYF. CDR3 in DNA: TGCGCCAGCAGCACAGGGGGCTCCAACGAGCAGTACTTC. Using reference TRBV5-1 and TRBJ2-7 for the parts outside the CDR3, the full variable domain is KAGVTQTPRYLIKTRGQQVTLSCSPISGHRSVSWYQQTPGQGLQFLFEYFSETQRNKGNFPGRFSGRQFSNSRSEMNVSTLELGDSALYLCASSTGGSNEQYFGPGTRLTVT.

J is TRBJ2-7 and V is TRBV29-1; D is undetermined. The CDR3 covers 12 residues. With 5 bases removed from V and 0 bases from J, the gap between germline ends came to 8 bases. The germline gives CDR1 SQVTM, CDR2 ANQGSEA. CDR3 protein: CSVMGNSYEQYF. DNA of the CDR3: TGCAGCGTTATGGGCAACTCCTACGAGCAGTACTTC.

J is TRBJ1-5 and V is TRBV2; D unclear. The CDR3 is 12 amino acids. V lost 6 bases and J 7 bases, leaving 10 bases between the germline ends. Germline V gives CDR1 SNHLY, CDR2 FYNNEI. The chain's CDR3 is CASRRIGQPQHF. CDR3 in DNA: TGTGCCAGCAGGAGGATAGGCCAGCCCCAGCATTTT.

The chain links TRBV6-1 to TRBJ2-1, with 7 bases fitting TRBD2. V dropped 6 bases and J dropped 6; count of bases not matched to a gene: 5. Looked up from germline, CDR1 is MNHNS and CDR2 is SASEGT. The CDR3 is made up of 13 amino acids. CDR3 region: CASRGGALNEQFF. CDR3 nucleotides: TGTGCCAGCAGGGGAGGGGCCCTCAATGAGCAGTTCTTC.

J is TRBJ2-7 and V is TRBV2; TRBD1 is a possible D gene (6 bases). The germline gives CDR1 SNHLY, CDR2 FYNNEI. V gave up 5 bases and J gave up 7 bases, with 21 bases separating them. The CDR3 has 15 residues. As DNA, the CDR3 is TGTGCCAGCAGTAGAGAGGGGGTCCCTACGAAGGAGCAGTACTTC. This sequence encodes CASSREGVPTKEQYF.

This clone was counted ten times or more. CDR3 DNA: TGTGCCAGCAGCTTACGACTAGCGGGGAACAATGAGCAGTTCTTC. Its translation is CASSLRLAGNNEQFF. V gene TRBV7-3 combines with J gene TRBJ2-1; 11 bases fit TRBD2. Germline-derived CDR1 and CDR2 are SGHTA and FQGTGA. The J segment lost 5 bases and the V segment lost 2 bases, leaving 2 bases of the junction unmatched. The CDR3 has 15 amino acids.

Turning to this clone: The sample holds other DNA sequences that translate to the same CDR3. J is TRBJ1-1 and V is TRBV29-1, with no clear D. CDR1 SQVTM and CDR2 ANQGSEA come from the germline V gene. The V gene lost 4 bases and the J gene lost 0 bases, with 9 bases spanning the gap. The CDR3 totals 13 residues. The CDR3 DNA sequence: TGCAGCGTTGCCGGTCAGATGAACACTGAAGCTTTCTTT. Protein product: CSVAGQMNTEAFF.

The V call is TRBV28, the J call TRBJ1-4; no firm D call. The CDR3 sequence is 14 residues long. The V gene's germline CDR1 is MDHEN and CDR2 SYDVKM. V gave up 3 bases and J gave up 4 bases, with 9 bases separating them. The CDR3 reads CASSLGGINEKLFF. CDR3 bases: TGTGCCAGCAGTTTGGGAGGGATTAATGAAAAACTGTTTTTT.

V usage is TRBV29-1 and J usage is TRBJ2-3; D gene unclear. Germline assignment: CDR1 SQVTM and CDR2 ANQGSEA. The V gene lost 5 bases and the J gene lost 1 base, with 10 bases spanning the gap. The CDR3 runs to 13 residues. As DNA, the CDR3 is TGCAGCGTTCGCCCTCCCGGCACAGATACGCAGTATTTT. Its translation is CSVRPPGTDTQYF.

The chain employs TRBV27 and TRBJ2-1; D perhaps matches TRBD1 (6 bases). Germline V lookup: CDR1 MNHEY, CDR2 SMNVEV (reference sequence). The V end lost 3 bases, the J end lost 9 bases, and 15 bases lay between the germline ends. The CDR3 is made up of 14 amino acids. In nucleotides, the CDR3 is TGTGCCAGCAGTTTTCGGCCAGGGGTGACTGAGCAGTTCTTC. Translated, it gives CASSFRPGVTEQFF.

This clone was seen only a few times. The chain employs TRBV15 and TRBJ2-7, with D maybe TRBD1 (5 bases). Germline values: CDR1 LNHNV, CDR2 YYDKDF (reference sequence). Trimming left V 3 bases short and J 7 bases short, with 13 bases between. The CDR3 covers 13 residues. The CDR3 loop is CATSRDTTEEQYF. The CDR3 nucleotides are TGTGCCACCAGCAGGGACACCACAGAAGAGCAGTACTTC.